This record concerns one T cell receptor beta chain sequence. The antigen remains undetermined. Repertoires were generated with immunoSEQ multiplex PCR, while TCRdb's copy carries only in-frame clones and drops some. The sample holds around 54,000 clones; 92% are singletons and the top ten take around 0.4%. Between the trimmed V and J ends, which lost 0 bases and 3 bases, there was a span of 11 bases. Germline CDR1 SGHAT, CDR2 FQNNGV. CDR3 length: 15 amino acids. Naive and memory CD4+ T cells came from enriched cryopreserved PBMCs. These data belong to a study of CD4 T cells in relation to SARS-CoV-2 and coronaviruses. Whole-study context: Patient ages ranged from roughly 20 to 80, median 38. Crossreactive spike epitopes shared across donors were mapped to their HLA restriction.

Study results and limitations: Culture-expanded clones reflect memory recall rather than primary priming during culture.

The gene calls are TRBV11-2 and TRBJ1-2, with D perhaps TRBD1 (5 bases). Sequenced sample: naive CD4+ T cells from PBMCs. The subset is: naive CD4+ T cells isolated by negative enrichment. The origin of this receptor is an adult with COVID-19. CDR3 in DNA: TGTGCCAGCAGCTTAGATCCTACAGGAGACTATGGCTACACCTTC. Its translation is CASSLDPTGDYGYTF.